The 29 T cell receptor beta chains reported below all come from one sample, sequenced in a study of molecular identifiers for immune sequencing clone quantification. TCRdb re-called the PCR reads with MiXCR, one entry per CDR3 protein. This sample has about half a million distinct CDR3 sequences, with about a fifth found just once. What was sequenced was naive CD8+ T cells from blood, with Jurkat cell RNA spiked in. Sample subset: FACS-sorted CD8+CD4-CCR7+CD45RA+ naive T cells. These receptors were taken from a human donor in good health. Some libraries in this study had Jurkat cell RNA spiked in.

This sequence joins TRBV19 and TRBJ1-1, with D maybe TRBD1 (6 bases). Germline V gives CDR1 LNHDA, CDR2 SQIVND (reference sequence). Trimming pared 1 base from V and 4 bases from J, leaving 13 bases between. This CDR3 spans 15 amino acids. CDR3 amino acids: CASSIVPGASTEAFF. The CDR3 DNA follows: TGTGCCAGTAGTATAGTCCCGGGGGCGAGCACTGAAGCTTTCTTT.

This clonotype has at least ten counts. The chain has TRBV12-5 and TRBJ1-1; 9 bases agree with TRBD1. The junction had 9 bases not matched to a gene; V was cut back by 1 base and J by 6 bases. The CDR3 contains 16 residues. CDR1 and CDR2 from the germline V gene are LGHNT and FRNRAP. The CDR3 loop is CASGLEPGQGKAEAFF. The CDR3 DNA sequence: TGTGCTAGTGGTTTGGAGCCGGGACAGGGAAAAGCTGAAGCTTTCTTT.

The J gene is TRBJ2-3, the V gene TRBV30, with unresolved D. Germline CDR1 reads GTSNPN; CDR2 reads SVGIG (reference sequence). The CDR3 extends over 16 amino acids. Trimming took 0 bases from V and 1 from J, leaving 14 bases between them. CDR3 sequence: CAWSVGAQMGTDTQYF. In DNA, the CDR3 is TGTGCCTGGAGTGTAGGAGCGCAGATGGGCACAGATACGCAGTATTTT.

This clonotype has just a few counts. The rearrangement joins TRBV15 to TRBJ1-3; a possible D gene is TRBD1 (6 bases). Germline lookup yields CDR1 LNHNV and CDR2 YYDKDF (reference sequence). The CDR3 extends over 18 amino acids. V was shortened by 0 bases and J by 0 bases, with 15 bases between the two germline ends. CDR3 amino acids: CATSRDLVGGISGNTIYF. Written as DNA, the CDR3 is TGTGCCACCAGCAGAGATCTAGTAGGGGGTATCTCTGGAAACACCATATATTTT. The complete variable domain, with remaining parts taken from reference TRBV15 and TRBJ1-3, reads DAMVIQNPRYQVTQFGKPVTLSCSQTLNHNVMYWYQQKSSQAPKLLFHYYDKDFNNEADTPDNFQSRRPNTSFCFLDIRSPGLGDTAMYLCATSRDLVGGISGNTIYFGEGSWLTVV.

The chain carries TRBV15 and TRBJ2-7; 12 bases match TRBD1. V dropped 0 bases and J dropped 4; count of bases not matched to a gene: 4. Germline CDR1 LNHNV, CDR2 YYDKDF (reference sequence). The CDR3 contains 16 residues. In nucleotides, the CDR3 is TGTGCCACCAGCAGAGATTCGGGACAGGGGGCATACGAGCAGTACTTC. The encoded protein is CATSRDSGQGAYEQYF.

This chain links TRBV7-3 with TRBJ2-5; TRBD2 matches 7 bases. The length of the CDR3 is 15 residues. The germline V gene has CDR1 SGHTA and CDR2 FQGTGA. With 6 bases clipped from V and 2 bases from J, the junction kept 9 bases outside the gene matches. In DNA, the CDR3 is TGTGCCAGCAGACAGCGGGCTAGCGGACAAGAGACCCAGTACTTC. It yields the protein CASRQRASGQETQYF.

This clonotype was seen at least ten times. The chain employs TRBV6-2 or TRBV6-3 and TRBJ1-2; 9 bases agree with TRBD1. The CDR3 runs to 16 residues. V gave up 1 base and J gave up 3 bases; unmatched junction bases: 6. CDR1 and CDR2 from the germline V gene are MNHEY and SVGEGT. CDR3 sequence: CASSYLDRGLDYGYTF. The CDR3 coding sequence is TGTGCCAGCAGTTACTTGGACAGGGGATTGGACTATGGCTACACCTTC.

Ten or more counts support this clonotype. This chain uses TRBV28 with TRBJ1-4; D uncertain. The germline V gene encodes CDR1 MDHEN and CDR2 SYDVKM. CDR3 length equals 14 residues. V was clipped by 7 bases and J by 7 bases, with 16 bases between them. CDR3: CASTPHLRVEKLFF. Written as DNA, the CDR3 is TGTGCCAGCACCCCTCATTTAAGGGTTGAAAAACTGTTTTTT.

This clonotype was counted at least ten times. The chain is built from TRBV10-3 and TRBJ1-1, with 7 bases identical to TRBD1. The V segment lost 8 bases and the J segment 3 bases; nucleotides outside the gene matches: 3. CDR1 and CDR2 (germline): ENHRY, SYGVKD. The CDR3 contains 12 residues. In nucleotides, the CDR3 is TGTGCCATCGGAGACAGGGACACTGAAGCTTTCTTT. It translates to CAIGDRDTEAFF.

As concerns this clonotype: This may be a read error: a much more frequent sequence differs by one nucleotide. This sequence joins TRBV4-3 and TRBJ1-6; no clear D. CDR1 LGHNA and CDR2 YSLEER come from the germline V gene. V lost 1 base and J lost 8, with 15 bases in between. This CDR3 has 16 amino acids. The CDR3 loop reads CASSQVRTRIDSPLHF. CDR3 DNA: TGCGCCAGCAGCCAAGTGAGGACCAGGATTGATTCACCCCTCCACTTT.

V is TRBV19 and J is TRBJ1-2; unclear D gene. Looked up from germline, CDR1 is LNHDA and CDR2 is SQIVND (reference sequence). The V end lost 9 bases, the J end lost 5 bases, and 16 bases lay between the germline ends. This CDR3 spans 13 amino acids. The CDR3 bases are TGTGCCAGCTGGTCTACTGAGTTGTATGGCTACACCTTC. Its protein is CASWSTELYGYTF.

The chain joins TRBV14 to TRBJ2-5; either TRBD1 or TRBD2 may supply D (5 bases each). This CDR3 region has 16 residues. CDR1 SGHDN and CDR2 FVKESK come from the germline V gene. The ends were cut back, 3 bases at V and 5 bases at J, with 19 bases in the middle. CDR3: CASSQTGTAWRETQYF. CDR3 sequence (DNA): TGTGCCAGCAGCCAGACCGGGACCGCCTGGAGGGAGACCCAGTACTTC. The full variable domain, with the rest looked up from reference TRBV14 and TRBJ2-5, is EAGVTQFPSHSVIEKGQTVTLRCDPISGHDNLYWYRRVMGKEIKFLLHFVKESKQDESGMPNNRFLAERTGGTYSTLKVQPAELEDSGVYFCASSQTGTAWRETQYFGPGTRLLVL.

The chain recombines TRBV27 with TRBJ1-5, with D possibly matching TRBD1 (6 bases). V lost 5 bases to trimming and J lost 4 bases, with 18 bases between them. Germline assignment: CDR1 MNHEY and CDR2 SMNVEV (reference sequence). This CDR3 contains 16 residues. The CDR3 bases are TGTGCCAGCAGTCCGGCGGGGGGGGGGGCGAATCAGCCCCAGCATTTT. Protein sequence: CASSPAGGGANQPQHF.

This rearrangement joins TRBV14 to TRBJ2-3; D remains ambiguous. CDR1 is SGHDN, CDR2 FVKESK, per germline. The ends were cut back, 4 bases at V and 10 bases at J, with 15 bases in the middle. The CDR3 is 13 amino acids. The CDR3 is CASSLTPRAPQYF. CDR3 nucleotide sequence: TGTGCCAGCAGCCTGACTCCTAGGGCGCCGCAGTATTTT.

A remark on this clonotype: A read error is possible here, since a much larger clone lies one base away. CDR3 DNA sequence: TGTGCCAACAGTTTCCTGCAGGGAAATTCACCCCTCCACTTT. Translation gives CANSFLQGNSPLHF. The J gene is TRBJ1-6, the V gene TRBV28; perhaps TRBD1 as D (5 bases). Germline CDR1 and CDR2: MDHEN and SYDVKM. The CDR3 contains 14 residues.

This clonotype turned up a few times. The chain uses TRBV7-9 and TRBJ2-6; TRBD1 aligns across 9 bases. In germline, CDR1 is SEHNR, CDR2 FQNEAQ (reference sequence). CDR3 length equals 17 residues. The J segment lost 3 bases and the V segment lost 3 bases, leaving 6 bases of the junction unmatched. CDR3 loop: CASSFWTGVYGANVLTF. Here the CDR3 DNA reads TGTGCCAGCAGCTTTTGGACAGGGGTTTATGGGGCCAACGTCCTGACTTTC.

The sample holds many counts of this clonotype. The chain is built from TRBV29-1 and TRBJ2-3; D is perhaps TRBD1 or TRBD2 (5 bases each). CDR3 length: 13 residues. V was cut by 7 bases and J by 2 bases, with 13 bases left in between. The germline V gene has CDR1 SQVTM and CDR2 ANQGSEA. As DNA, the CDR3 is TGCAGCGCACGGGACGGCCACACAGATACGCAGTATTTT. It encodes CSARDGHTDTQYF.

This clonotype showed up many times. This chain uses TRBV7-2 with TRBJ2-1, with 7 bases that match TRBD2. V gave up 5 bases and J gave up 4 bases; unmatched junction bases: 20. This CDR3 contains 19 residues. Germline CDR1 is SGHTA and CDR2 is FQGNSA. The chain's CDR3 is CASSHVGTAVRGGYNEQFF. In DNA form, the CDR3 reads TGTGCCAGCAGCCACGTCGGGACCGCCGTGCGCGGGGGTTACAATGAGCAGTTCTTC.

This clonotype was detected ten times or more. Here the CDR3 reads CASSLGRFTYEQYF. Written as DNA, the CDR3 is TGCGCCAGCAGCTTGGGGAGATTTACCTACGAGCAGTACTTC. V is TRBV5-1 and J is TRBJ2-7; no definite D call. Germline V gives CDR1 SGHRS, CDR2 YFSETQ. Trimming pared 0 bases from V and 2 bases from J, leaving 9 bases between. The CDR3 totals 14 residues.

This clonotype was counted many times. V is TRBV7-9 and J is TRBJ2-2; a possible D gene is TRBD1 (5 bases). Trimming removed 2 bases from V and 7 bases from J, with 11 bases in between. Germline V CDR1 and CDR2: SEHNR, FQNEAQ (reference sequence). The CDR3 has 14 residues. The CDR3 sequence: CASSLSLQDGELFF. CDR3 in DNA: TGTGCCAGCAGCTTAAGTCTACAGGACGGGGAGCTGTTTTTT.

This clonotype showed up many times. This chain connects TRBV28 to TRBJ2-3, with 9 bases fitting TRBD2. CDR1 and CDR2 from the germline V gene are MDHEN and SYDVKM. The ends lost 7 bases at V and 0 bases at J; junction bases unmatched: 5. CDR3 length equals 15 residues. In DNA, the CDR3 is TGTGCCAGCACTATAGCGGGAGTTAGCACAGATACGCAGTATTTT. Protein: CASTIAGVSTDTQYF.

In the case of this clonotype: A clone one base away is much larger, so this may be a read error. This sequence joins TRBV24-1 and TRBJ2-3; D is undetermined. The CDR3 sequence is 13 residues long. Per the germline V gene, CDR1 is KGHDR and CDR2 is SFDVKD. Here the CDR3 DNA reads TGTGCCGCCAGTGACCTGAGCCAGGATACGCAGTATTTT. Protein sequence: CAASDLSQDTQYF.

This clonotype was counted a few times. CDR3 in amino acids: CASSLIGGAVDTEAFF. The DNA of the CDR3 is TGCGCCAGCAGCTTGATTGGGGGCGCGGTTGACACTGAAGCTTTCTTT. This sequence joins TRBV5-1 and TRBJ1-1, with TRBD1 as a possible D gene (6 bases). Trimming removed 1 base from V and 3 bases from J, with 16 bases in between. CDR3 length: 16 residues. Germline loops: CDR1 SGHRS, CDR2 YFSETQ.

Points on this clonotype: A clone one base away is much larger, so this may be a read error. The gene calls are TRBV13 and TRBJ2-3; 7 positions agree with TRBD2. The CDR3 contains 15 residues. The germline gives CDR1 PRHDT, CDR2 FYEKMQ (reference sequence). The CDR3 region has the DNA TGTGCCGGCAGCTACCGGGACTATGGCACAGATACGCAGTATTTT. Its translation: CAGSYRDYGTDTQYF.

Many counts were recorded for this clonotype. Here the CDR3 reads CASSLLHRGTGELFF. DNA for the CDR3: TGTGCCAGCAGTCTCCTCCACAGGGGTACCGGGGAGCTGTTTTTT. This chain uses TRBV12-3 or TRBV12-4 with TRBJ2-2; 7 positions match TRBD1. Germline trimming cut 5 bases from V and 5 bases from J; bases unmatched to any gene: 8. The CDR3 totals 15 residues.

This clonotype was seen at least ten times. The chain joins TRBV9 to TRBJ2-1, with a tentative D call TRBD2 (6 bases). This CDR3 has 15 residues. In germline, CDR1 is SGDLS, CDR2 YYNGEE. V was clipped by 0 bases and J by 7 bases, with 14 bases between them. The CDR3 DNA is TGTGCCAGCAGCGTAGTCCCGGGAGATAGTAATGAGCAGTTCTTC. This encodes CASSVVPGDSNEQFF.

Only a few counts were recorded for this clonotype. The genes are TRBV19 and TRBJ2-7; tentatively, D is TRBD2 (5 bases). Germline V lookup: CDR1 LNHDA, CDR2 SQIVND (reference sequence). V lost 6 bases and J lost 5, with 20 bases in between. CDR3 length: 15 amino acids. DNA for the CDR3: TGTGCCAGTAGCCCTGGAACCGGAGGTATAAACGAGCAGTACTTC. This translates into CASSPGTGGINEQYF. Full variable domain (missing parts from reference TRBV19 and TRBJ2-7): DGGITQSPKYLFRKEGQNVTLSCEQNLNHDAMYWYRQDPGQGLRLIYYSQIVNDFQKGDIAEGYSVSREKKESFPLTVTSAQKNPTAFYLCASSPGTGGINEQYFGPGTRLTVT.

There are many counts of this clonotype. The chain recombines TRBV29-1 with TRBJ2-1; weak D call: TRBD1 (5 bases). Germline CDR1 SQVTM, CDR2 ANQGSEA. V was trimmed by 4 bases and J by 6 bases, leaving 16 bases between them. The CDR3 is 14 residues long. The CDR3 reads CSVGLGRVRNEQFF. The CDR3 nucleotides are TGCAGCGTTGGGTTGGGCAGGGTACGCAATGAGCAGTTCTTC.

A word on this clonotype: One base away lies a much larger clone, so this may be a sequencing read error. For the CDR3, the DNA is TGCGCCATCCTAGAGACCCAGTACTTC. Translating it yields CAILETQYF. The gene calls are TRBV1 and TRBJ2-5. TRBV1 is listed as a pseudogene. The CDR3 runs 9 residues.